Below, 13 T cell receptor beta chains from the same sample are listed, as sequenced in a study of blood T cell repertoires in COVID-19. Assay: immunoSEQ multiplex PCR; the TCRdb copy retains only in-frame clones and omits some. Of more than 95,000 clones in the sample, about 90% were seen once. The sample taken for sequencing was peripheral blood. The origin of the receptors is a man aged 70 or older who had recovered from COVID-19.

The chain recombines TRBV7-6 with TRBJ2-5, with TRBD1 identical over 8 bases. Germline CDR1 reads SGHVS; CDR2 reads FNYEAQ. The CDR3 loop spans 16 amino acids. Germline trimming cut 5 bases from V and 0 bases from J; bases unmatched to any gene: 8. CDR3 loop: CASSQPVQGDQETQYF. In DNA, the CDR3 is TGTGCCAGCAGCCAACCCGTACAGGGGGACCAAGAGACCCAGTACTTC.

V is TRBV19 and J is TRBJ2-2, with D unresolved. Per the germline V gene, CDR1 is LNHDA and CDR2 is SQIVND (reference sequence). The V and J ends lost 3 bases and 9 bases respectively, with 11 bases between them. The CDR3 totals 13 residues. The CDR3 DNA reads as TGTGCCAGTAGTATTTACCCGCGCCGGGAGCTGTTTTTT. This sequence encodes CASSIYPRRELFF.

The CDR3 region is CSVAGSTTDTQYF. For the CDR3, the DNA is TGCAGCGTTGCGGGAAGTACGACAGATACGCAGTATTTT. The rearrangement joins TRBV29-1 to TRBJ2-3; tentatively, D is TRBD2 (5 bases). The CDR3 is 13 residues long. CDR1 SQVTM and CDR2 ANQGSEA come from the germline V gene. Trimming cost V 4 bases and J 3 bases, with 11 bases left between them.

The chain employs TRBV6-6 and TRBJ2-2, with 7 bases fitting TRBD1. V lost 11 bases to trimming and J lost 3 bases; unmatched junction nucleotides: 9. This CDR3 has 14 residues. CDR1 is MNHNY and CDR2 is SVGAGI in the germline V gene (reference sequence). CDR3 nucleotides: TGTGCCTCCAAGCAGGGACAGCACACCGGGGAGCTGTTTTTT. As protein: CASKQGQHTGELFF.

The chain employs TRBV4-1 and TRBJ1-3; no firm D call. The germline V gene encodes CDR1 MGHRA and CDR2 YSYEKL. This CDR3 region has 18 residues. V lost 1 base and J lost 0, with 16 bases in between. CDR3 loop: CASSQVFAGESSGNTIYF. DNA for the CDR3: TGCGCCAGCAGCCAAGTCTTCGCCGGTGAGAGCTCTGGAAACACCATATATTTT.

The rearrangement joins TRBV6-5 to TRBJ1-2; TRBD1 matches 10 bases. From germline, CDR1 is MNHEY and CDR2 SVGAGI. The CDR3 is 12 amino acids. The CDR3 loop reads CASRRDRGGYTF. The CDR3 DNA follows: TGTGCTAGCCGGCGGGACAGGGGTGGCTACACCTTC.

The chain is built from TRBV18 and TRBJ1-1; 9 bases are a match to TRBD1. V was pared by 2 bases and J by 5 bases, with 3 bases of the junction left unmatched. CDR1 is KGHSH, CDR2 LQKENI, per germline. The CDR3 has 14 residues. This CDR3 is CASSPRTGETEAFF. The CDR3, as DNA: TGTGCCAGCTCACCAAGGACAGGGGAAACTGAAGCTTTCTTT. Full variable domain (outside the CDR3, taken from reference TRBV18 and TRBJ1-1): NAGVMQNPRHLVRRRGQEARLRCSPMKGHSHVYWYRQLPEEGLKFMVYLQKENIIDESGMPKERFSAEFPKEGPSILRIQQVVRGDSAAYFCASSPRTGETEAFFGQGTRLTVV.

The DNA for the CDR3 is TGTGCCACCAGTGACCCAATCTCCTACGAGCAGTACTTC. It codes for CATSDPISYEQYF. The chain carries TRBV24-1 and TRBJ2-7; D gene uncertain. Between the trimmed V and J ends, which lost 4 bases and 0 bases, there was a span of 6 bases. CDR1 KGHDR and CDR2 SFDVKD come from the germline V gene. There are 13 residues in the CDR3.

The count of this clone is one. The chain employs TRBV11-1 and TRBJ1-2; 8 positions match TRBD1. CDR3 length: 13 residues. J lost 6 bases, V lost 6 bases, and 6 bases had no gene match. CDR1 is SGHAT and CDR2 is FQDESV in the germline V gene (reference sequence). DNA for the CDR3: TGTGCCAGCAGGAACCGGGACAGGCATGGCTACACCTTC. Translated, it gives CASRNRDRHGYTF.

This chain uses TRBV4-3 with TRBJ1-6; possibly TRBD1 for D (6 bases). Trimming removed 3 bases from V and 10 bases from J, with 10 bases in between. The germline CDR1 and CDR2 sequences are LGHNA and YSLEER. The CDR3 extends over 13 amino acids. This CDR3 reads CASSQGAGSPLHF. The CDR3 DNA reads as TGCGCCAGCAGCCAGGGGGCAGGATCACCCCTCCACTTT.

The gene calls are TRBV6-4 and TRBJ1-2; TRBD1 aligns across 9 bases. This CDR3 region has 16 residues. Trimming took 6 bases from V and 2 from J; bases not matched to a gene: 10. Germline CDR1 reads MRHNA; CDR2 reads SNTAGT. CDR3 bases: TGTGCCAGCAGCCGGGACAGGGTGCTAGGAAACTATGGCTACACCTTC. Protein: CASSRDRVLGNYGYTF.

The chain combines TRBV7-9 with TRBJ1-1; D may be TRBD1 (6 bases). CDR1 and CDR2 from the germline V gene are SEHNR and FQNEAQ (reference sequence). V dropped 5 bases and J dropped 3 bases, with 16 bases sitting between them. This CDR3 spans 15 amino acids. The CDR3 DNA sequence: TGTGCCAGCAGCCCACCGGGCAGGGGTGACACTGAAGCTTTCTTT. Translating gives CASSPPGRGDTEAFF.

The gene calls are TRBV5-6 and TRBJ1-3; 9 bases fit TRBD1. The CDR3 sequence is 17 residues long. The ends lost 2 bases at V and 1 base at J; junction bases unmatched: 7. Per the germline V gene, CDR1 is SGHDT and CDR2 is YYEEEE. CDR3 residues: CASSFRDRDLSGNTIYF. In DNA, the CDR3 is TGTGCCAGCAGCTTTAGGGACAGGGACCTTTCTGGAAACACCATATATTTT.